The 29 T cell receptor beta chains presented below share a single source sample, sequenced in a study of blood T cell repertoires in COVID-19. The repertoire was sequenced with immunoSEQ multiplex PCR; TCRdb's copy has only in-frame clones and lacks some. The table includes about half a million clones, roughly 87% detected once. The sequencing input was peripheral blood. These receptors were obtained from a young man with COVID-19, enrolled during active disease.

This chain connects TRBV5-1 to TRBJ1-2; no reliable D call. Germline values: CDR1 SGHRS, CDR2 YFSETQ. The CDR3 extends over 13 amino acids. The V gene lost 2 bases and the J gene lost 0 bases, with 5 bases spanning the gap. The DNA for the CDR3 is TGCGCCAGCAGCTTACAGTCTAACTATGGCTACACCTTC. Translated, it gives CASSLQSNYGYTF.

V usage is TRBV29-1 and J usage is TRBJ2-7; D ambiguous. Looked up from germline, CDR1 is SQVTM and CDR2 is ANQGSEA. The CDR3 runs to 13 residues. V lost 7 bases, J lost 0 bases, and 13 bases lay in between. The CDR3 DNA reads TGCAGCGCTCATACGCGGCACTCCTACGAGCAGTACTTC. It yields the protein CSAHTRHSYEQYF.

Here the CDR3 reads CASSLDYRGANVLTF. The CDR3 coding sequence is TGTGCCAGCAGCTTAGACTACCGTGGGGCCAACGTCCTGACTTTC. This chain connects TRBV7-9 to TRBJ2-6; D call uncertain. V lost 1 base and J lost 3, with 7 bases in between. Looked up from germline, CDR1 is SEHNR and CDR2 is FQNEAQ (reference sequence). The CDR3 consists of 15 residues.

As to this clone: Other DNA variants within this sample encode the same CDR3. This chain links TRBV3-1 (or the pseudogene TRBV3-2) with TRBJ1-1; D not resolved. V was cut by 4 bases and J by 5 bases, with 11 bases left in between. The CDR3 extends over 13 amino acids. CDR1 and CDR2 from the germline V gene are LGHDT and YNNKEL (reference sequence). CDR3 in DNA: TGTGCCAGCAGCCGTGGTGAGGGAACTGAAGCTTTCTTT. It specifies CASSRGEGTEAFF.

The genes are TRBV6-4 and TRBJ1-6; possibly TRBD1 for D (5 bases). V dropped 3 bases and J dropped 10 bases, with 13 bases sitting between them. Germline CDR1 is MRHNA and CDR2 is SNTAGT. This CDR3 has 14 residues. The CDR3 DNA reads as TGTGCCAGCAGTGAAACGGGGGTAAACTCACCCCTCCACTTT. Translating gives CASSETGVNSPLHF.

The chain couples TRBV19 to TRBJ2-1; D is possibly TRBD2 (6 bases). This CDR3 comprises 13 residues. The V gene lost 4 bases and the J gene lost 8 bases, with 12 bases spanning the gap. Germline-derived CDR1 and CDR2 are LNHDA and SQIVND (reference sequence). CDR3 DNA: TGTGCCAGTAGTAGTCGGGGGTTCGATGAGCAGTTCTTC. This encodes CASSSRGFDEQFF.

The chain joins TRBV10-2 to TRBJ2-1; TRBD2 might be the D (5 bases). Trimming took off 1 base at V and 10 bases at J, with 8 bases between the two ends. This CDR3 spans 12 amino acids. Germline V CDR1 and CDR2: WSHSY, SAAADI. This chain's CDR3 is CASSELREEQFF. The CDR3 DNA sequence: TGCGCCAGCAGTGAGTTGAGGGAAGAGCAGTTCTTC.

The CDR3 protein is CASSVRTGDTQYF. The DNA for the CDR3 is TGTGCCAGCAGTGTAAGGACGGGGGATACGCAGTATTTT. The chain is built from TRBV12-3 or TRBV12-4 and TRBJ2-3; a possible D gene is TRBD2 (5 bases). The CDR3 contains 13 residues. The V end lost 5 bases, the J end lost 6 bases, and 12 bases lay between the germline ends.

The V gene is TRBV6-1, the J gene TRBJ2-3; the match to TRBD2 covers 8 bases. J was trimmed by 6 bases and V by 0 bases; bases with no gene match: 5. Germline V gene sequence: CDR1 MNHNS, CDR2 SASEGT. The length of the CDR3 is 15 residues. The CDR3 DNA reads TGTGCCAGCAGTGAAGCCGGGACTAGTTTTGATACGCAGTATTTT. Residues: CASSEAGTSFDTQYF.

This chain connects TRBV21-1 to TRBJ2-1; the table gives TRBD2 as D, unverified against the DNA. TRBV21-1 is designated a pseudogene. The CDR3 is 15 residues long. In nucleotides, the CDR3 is TGTGCCAGCAGCTCTACTAGTGACCCCTACAATGAGCAGTTCTTC. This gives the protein CASSSTSDPYNEQFF.

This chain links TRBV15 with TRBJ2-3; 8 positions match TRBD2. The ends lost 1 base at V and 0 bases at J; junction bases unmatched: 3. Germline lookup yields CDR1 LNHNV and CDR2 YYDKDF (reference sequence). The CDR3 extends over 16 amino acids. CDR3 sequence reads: CATSRVAGGSTDTQYF. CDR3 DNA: TGTGCCACCAGCAGAGTGGCGGGAGGTAGCACAGATACGCAGTATTTT.

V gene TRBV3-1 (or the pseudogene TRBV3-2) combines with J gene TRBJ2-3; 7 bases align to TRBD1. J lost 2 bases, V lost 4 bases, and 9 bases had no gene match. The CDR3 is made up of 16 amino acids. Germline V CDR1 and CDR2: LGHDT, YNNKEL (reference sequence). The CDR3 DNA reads TGTGCCAGCAGCCCCGACGTTCAGGGGGTCACAGATACGCAGTATTTT. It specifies CASSPDVQGVTDTQYF.

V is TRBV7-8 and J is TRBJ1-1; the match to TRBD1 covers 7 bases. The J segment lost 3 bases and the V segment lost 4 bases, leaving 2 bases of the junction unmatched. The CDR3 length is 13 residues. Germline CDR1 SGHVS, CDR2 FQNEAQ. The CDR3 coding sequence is TGTGCCAGCAGCTCGACAGGGTACACTGAAGCTTTCTTT. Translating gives CASSSTGYTEAFF.

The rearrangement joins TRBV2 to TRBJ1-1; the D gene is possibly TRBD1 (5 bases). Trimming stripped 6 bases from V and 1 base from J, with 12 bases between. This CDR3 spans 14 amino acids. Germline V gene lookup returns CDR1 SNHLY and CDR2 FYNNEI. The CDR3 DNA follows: TGTGCCAGCAGAGCACAGGACCAGAACACTGAAGCTTTCTTT. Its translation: CASRAQDQNTEAFF.

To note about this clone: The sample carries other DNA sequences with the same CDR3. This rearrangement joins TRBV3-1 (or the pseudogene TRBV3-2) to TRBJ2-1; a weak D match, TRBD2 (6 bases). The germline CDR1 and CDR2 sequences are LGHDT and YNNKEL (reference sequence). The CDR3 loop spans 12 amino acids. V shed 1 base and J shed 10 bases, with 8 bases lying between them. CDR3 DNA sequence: TGTGCCAGCAGCCAAGTCGCGGGGGAGCAGTTCTTC. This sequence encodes CASSQVAGEQFF.

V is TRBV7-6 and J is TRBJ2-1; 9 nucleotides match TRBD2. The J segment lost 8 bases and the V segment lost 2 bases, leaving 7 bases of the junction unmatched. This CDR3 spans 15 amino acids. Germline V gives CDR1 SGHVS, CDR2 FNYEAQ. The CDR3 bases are TGTGCCAGCAGCTTAATGGCGGGGGGGCCCGATGAGCAGTTCTTC. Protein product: CASSLMAGGPDEQFF.

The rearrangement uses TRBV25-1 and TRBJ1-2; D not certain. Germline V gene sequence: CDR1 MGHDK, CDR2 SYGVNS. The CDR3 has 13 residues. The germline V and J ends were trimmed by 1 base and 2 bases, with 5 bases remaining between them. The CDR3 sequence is CASSELMNYGYTF. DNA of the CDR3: TGTGCCAGCAGTGAATTAATGAACTATGGCTACACCTTC.

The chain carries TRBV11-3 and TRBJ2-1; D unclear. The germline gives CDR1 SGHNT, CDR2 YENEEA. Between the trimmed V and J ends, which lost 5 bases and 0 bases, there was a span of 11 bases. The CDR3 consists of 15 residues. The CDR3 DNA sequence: TGTGCCAGCAGCCCTCACTTACGCTCCTACAATGAGCAGTTCTTC. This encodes CASSPHLRSYNEQFF.

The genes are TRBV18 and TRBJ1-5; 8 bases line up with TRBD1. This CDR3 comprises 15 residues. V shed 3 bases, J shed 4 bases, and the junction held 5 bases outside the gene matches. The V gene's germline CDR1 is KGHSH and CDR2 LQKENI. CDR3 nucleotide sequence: TGTGCCAGCTCACCGGCGGACAGGGATAATCAGCCCCAGCATTTT. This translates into CASSPADRDNQPQHF.

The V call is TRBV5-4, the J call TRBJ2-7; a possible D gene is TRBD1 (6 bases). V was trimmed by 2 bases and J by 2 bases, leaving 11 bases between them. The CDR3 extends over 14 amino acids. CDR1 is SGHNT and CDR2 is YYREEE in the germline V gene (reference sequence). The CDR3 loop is CASSFSRGPYEQYF. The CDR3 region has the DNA TGTGCCAGCAGCTTCTCCAGGGGACCCTACGAGCAGTACTTC.

The CDR3 protein is CASSMKTAEQYF. In nucleotides, the CDR3 is TGTGCCAGTAGCATGAAGACAGCCGAGCAGTACTTC. This chain links TRBV19 with TRBJ2-7; tentatively, D is TRBD1 (5 bases). The germline gives CDR1 LNHDA, CDR2 SQIVND (reference sequence). V was trimmed by 6 bases and J by 6 bases, leaving 12 bases between them. The CDR3 loop spans 12 amino acids.

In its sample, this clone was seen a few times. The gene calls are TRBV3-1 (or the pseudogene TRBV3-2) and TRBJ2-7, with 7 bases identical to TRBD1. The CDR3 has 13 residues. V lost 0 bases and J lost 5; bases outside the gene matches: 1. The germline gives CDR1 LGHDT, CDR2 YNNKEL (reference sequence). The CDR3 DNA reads TGTGCCAGCAGCCAAGACAGGGGGAACGAGCAGTACTTC. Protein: CASSQDRGNEQYF.

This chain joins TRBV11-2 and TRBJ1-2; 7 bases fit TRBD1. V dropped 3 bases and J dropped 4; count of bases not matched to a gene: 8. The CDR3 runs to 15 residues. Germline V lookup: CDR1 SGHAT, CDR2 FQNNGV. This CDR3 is CASSFSDRVGYGYTF. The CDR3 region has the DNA TGTGCCAGCAGCTTCTCCGACAGGGTCGGCTATGGCTACACCTTC.

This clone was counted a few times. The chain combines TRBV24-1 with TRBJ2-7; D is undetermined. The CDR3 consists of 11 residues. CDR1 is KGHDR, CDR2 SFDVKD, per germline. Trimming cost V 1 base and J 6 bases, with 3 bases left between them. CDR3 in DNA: TGTGCCACCAGTGATTTCAGCGAGCAGTACTTC. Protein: CATSDFSEQYF.

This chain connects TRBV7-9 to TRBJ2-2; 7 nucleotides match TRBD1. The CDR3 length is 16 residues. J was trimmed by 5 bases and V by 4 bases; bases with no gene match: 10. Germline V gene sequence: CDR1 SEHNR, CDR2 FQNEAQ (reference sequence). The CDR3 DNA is TGTGCCAGCAGCTCACATCTTACAGGGGATACCGGGGAGCTGTTTTTT. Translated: CASSSHLTGDTGELFF.

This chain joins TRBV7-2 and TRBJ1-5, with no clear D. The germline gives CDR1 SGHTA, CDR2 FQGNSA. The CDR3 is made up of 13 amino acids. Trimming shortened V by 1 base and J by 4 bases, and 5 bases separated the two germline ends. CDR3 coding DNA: TGTGCCAGCAGCTTAGTGCAGAATCAGCCCCAGCATTTT. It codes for CASSLVQNQPQHF.

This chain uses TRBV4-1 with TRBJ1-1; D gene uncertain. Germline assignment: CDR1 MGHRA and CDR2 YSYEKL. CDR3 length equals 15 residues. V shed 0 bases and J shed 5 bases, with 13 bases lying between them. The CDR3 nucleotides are TGCGCCAGCAGCCAAGATCGGGGATCGGGGACTGAAGCTTTCTTT. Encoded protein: CASSQDRGSGTEAFF.

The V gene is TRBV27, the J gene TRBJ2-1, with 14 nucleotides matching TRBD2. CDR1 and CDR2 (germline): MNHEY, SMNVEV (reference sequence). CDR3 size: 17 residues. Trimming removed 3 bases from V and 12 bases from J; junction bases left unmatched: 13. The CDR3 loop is CASSFSGLAGAPRGQFF. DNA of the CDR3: TGTGCCAGCAGTTTCTCGGGACTAGCGGGAGCCCCACGCGGGCAGTTCTTC.

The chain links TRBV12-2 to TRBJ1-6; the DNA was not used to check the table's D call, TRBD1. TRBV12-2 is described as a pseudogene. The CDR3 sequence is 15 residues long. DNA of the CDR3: TGTGCAAGTCGCTTAGTGCACAGGGTGGAATCACCCCTCCACTTT. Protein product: CASRLVHRVESPLHF.